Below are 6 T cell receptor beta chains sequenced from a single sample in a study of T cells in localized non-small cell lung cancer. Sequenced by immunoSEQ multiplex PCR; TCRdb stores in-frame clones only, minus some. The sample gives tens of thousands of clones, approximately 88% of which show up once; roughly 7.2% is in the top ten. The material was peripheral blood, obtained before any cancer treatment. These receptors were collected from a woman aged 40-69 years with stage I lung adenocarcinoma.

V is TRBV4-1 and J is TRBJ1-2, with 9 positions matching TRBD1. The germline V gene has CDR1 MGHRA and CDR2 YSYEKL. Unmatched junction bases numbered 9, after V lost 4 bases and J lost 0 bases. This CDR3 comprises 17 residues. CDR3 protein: CASSLTGTGNSNYGYTF. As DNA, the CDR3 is TGCGCCAGCAGCCTAACCGGGACAGGGAATTCTAACTATGGCTACACCTTC.

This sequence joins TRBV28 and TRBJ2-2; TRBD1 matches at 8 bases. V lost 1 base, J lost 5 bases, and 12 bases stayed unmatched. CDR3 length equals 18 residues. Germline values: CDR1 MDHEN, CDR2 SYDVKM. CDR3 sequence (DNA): TGTGCCAGCAGTTTATACGGCAGGGGGCGAGGGGGGACCGGGGAGCTGTTTTTT. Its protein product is CASSLYGRGRGGTGELFF.

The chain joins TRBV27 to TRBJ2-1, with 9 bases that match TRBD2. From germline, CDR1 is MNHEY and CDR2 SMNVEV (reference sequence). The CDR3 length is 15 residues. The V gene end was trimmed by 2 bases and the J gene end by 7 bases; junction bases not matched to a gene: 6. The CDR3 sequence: CASSLAGGPNNEQFF. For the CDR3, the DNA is TGTGCCAGCAGTTTAGCGGGGGGGCCAAATAATGAGCAGTTCTTC.

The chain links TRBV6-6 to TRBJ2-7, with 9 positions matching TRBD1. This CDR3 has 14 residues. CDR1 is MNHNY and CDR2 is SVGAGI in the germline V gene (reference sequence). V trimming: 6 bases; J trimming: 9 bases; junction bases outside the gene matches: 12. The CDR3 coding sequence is TGTGCCAGCAGCCCCGGGACAGGGACCTTCGGGCAGTACTTC. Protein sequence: CASSPGTGTFGQYF.

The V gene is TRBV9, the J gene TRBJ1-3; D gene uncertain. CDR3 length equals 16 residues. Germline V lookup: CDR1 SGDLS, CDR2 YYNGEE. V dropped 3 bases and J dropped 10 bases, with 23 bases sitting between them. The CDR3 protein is CASSAPGQTAPGTIYF. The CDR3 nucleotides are TGTGCCAGCAGCGCCCCGGGCCAGACCGCCCCTGGGACCATATATTTT.

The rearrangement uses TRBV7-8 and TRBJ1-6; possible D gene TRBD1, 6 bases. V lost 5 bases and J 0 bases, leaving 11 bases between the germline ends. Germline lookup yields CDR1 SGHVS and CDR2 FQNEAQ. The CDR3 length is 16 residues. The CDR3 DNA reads TGTGCCAGCAGCGGACAGATGAGCTCCTATAATTCACCCCTCCACTTT. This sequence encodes CASSGQMSSYNSPLHF.